The T cell receptor (beta chain) under discussion was sequenced for a study of Ad26.COV2.S vaccination and SARS-CoV-2 variants. About the research overall: Donor allocation was to the COV1001 Ad26.COV2.S trial arm. Ad26.COV2.S, an intramuscular injection, was given once or twice 56 days apart.

Using immunoSEQ multiplex PCR, the repertoire was profiled, and TCRdb retains in-frame clones only, with some absent. The sample holds more than 350,000 clones, about 93% seen once. Only a few counts were recorded for this clone. As to treatment: 19 received Ad26.COV2.S at low or high dose, single or two shots; roughly five received placebo; per-sample allocation not given. Sampling was done on day 63 after the first vaccine or placebo injection. Expressing Wuhan-strain SARS-CoV-2 spike, an Ad26 vector served as the vaccine. The sample in question was peripheral blood, obtained in a trial of Ad26.COV2.S vaccine versus placebo. The TCR sequence derives from a person aged 18-60 years who received the Ad26.COV2.S COVID-19 vaccine or a placebo.

In nucleotides, the CDR3 is TGTGCCAGCAGTCCCCAGGGTGACTATGGCTACACCTTC. Translating gives CASSPQGDYGYTF. The genes are TRBV7-2 and TRBJ1-2; possibly TRBD1 for D (5 bases). The CDR3 sequence is 13 residues long. V was clipped by 6 bases and J by 3 bases, with 11 bases between them. Germline CDR1 and CDR2: SGHTA and FQGNSA.